The entry below gives a single T cell receptor beta chain sequence along with its context. This sample is part of a study of CD8 T cells in Susac syndrome. There are 14 residues in the CDR3. Unmatched junction bases numbered 3, after V lost 6 bases and J lost 1 base. An amount of RNA that ranged from roughly 0.5 to 1 ug was reverse transcribed with random hexamers. TCRdb passed the immunoSEQ multiplex PCR reads through MiXCR, listing each CDR3 protein once. The table shows 200,000 to 250,000 distinct CDR3 sequences, with over 90% occurring only once. This sequence joins TRBV12-3 or TRBV12-4 and TRBJ1-1; 9 nucleotides align to TRBD1. This sequence was found in a human donor with Susac syndrome. The sequenced material came from CD4+ T cells from PBMCs. CDR3 loop: CASSRTGANTEAFF. The CDR3 region has the DNA TGTGCCAGCAGCCGGACAGGGGCGAACACTGAAGCTTTCTTT.